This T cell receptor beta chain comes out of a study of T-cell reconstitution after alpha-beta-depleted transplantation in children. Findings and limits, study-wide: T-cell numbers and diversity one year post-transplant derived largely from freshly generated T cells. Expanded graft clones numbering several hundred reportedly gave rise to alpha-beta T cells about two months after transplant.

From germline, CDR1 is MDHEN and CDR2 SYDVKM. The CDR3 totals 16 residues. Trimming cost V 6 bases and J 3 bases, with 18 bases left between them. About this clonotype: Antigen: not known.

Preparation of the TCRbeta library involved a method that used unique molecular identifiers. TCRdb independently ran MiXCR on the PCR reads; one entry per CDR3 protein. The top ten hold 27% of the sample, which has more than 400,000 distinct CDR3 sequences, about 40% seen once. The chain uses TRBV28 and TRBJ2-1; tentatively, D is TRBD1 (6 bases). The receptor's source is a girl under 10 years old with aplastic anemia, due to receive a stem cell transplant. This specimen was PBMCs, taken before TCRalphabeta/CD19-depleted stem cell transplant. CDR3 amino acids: CASRSLAGTFYNEQFF. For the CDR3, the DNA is TGTGCCAGCAGGTCCCTAGCCGGGACATTCTACAATGAGCAGTTCTTC.